Each of the 21 T cell receptor beta chains below was sequenced from the same sample in a study of blood T cells in healthy people across ages. Through a sample-barcoded 5' primer and a J-beta primer mix, a second PCR was run for about 6 to 11 cycles. A single record per CDR3 protein comes from TCRdb applying MiXCR to the 5' RACE reads. The data show some 710,000 distinct CDR3 sequences, around half seen once. The material sequenced was blood. Receptors were obtained from an elderly man in good health.

A remark on this clonotype: A much larger clone lies a single base off, so this may be a read error. This chain uses TRBV10-3 with TRBJ2-5, with D possibly being TRBD1 or TRBD2 (5 bases each). The CDR3 extends over 15 amino acids. The V gene's germline CDR1 is ENHRY and CDR2 SYGVKD. Trimming removed 2 bases at V and 11 bases at J, with 21 bases between. DNA of the CDR3: TGTGCCATCAGTGAGCCGACCGGGACCCCCAATGAGCAGTACTTC. Translating it yields CAISEPTGTPNEQYF.

The rearrangement uses TRBV10-3 and TRBJ2-3; TRBD2 agrees at 12 bases. The trim removed 3 bases at V and 3 bases at J, leaving 16 bases unmatched. This CDR3 region has 20 residues. CDR1 ENHRY and CDR2 SYGVKD come from the germline V gene. CDR3 amino acids: CAISDPRLAGAGGGTDTQYF. DNA of the CDR3: TGTGCCATCAGTGACCCGAGACTAGCGGGAGCAGGAGGAGGGACAGATACGCAGTATTTT.

The table lists this clonotype with a count of one. This sequence joins TRBV6-2 or TRBV6-3 and TRBJ2-1, with 7 positions matching TRBD1. Looked up from germline, CDR1 is MNHEY and CDR2 is SVGEGT. This CDR3 is built from 17 residues. V lost 6 bases, J lost 1 base, and 12 bases stayed unmatched. This CDR3 is CASRNRTGLRSYNEQFF. CDR3 DNA sequence: TGTGCCAGCAGAAACCGGACAGGCCTGAGGTCCTACAATGAGCAGTTCTTC.

This clonotype was observed a few times. The rearrangement uses TRBV7-3 and TRBJ2-5; 8 nucleotides align to TRBD2. The CDR3 totals 17 residues. Per the germline V gene, CDR1 is SGHTA and CDR2 is FQGTGA. V was clipped by 5 bases and J by 2 bases; unmatched bases: 13. Written as DNA, the CDR3 is TGTGCCAGCAGCCCCAATGTAGCGGGAACCCAACAAGAGACCCAGTACTTC. Amino acid sequence: CASSPNVAGTQQETQYF.

This rearrangement joins TRBV28 to TRBJ1-2; TRBD1 aligns across 8 bases. Per germline, CDR1 MDHEN and CDR2 SYDVKM. CDR3 length: 13 residues. The J segment lost 0 bases and the V segment lost 10 bases, leaving 4 bases of the junction unmatched. This CDR3 is CAITQGANYGYTF. DNA for the CDR3: TGTGCCATAACACAGGGGGCTAACTATGGCTACACCTTC.

This chain connects TRBV28 to TRBJ2-5; D unresolved. Germline CDR1 reads MDHEN; CDR2 reads SYDVKM. Trimming stripped 1 base from V and 5 bases from J, with 17 bases between. The CDR3 spans 16 residues. CDR3 sequence: CASSLSPGRQEETQYF. The CDR3 region has the DNA TGTGCCAGCAGTTTATCCCCCGGCCGCCAGGAGGAGACCCAGTACTTC.

Regarding this clonotype: It may be a read error: a sequence one base away is much more abundant. V gene TRBV6-2 or TRBV6-3 combines with J gene TRBJ2-1, with D perhaps being TRBD1 or TRBD2 (6 bases each). The CDR3 has 13 amino acids. The germline CDR1 and CDR2 sequences are MNHEY and SVGEGT. For the CDR3, the DNA is TGTGCCAGCAGTTCCCCCGGGGGCTATGAGCAGATCTTC. Amino acids: CASSSPGGYEQIF.

Turning to this clonotype: One junction end does not reproduce the germline sequence, and a read error may be involved. For the CDR3, the DNA is TGCGCCAGCAGCTTGGAGCCGGGCAGGAACCAAGAGACCCGGTACTTC. Translated: CASSLEPGRNQETRYF. The chain links TRBV5-1 to TRBJ2-5; unclear D gene. The CDR3 has 16 residues. Germline lookup yields CDR1 SGHRS and CDR2 YFSETQ.

The chain couples TRBV9 to TRBJ2-5; D ambiguous. CDR1 and CDR2 (germline): SGDLS, YYNGEE. This CDR3 contains 14 residues. V shed 0 bases and J shed 1 base, with 7 bases lying between them. As DNA, the CDR3 is TGTGCCAGCAGCGTAGGATACAGCCAAGAGACCCAGTACTTC. This codes for CASSVGYSQETQYF. The whole variable domain, filled in from reference TRBV9 and TRBJ2-5, reads DSGVTQTPKHLITATGQRVTLRCSPRSGDLSVYWYQQSLDQGLQFLIQYYNGEERAKGNILERFSAQQFPDLHSELNLSSLELGDSALYFCASSVGYSQETQYFGPGTRLLVL.

This clonotype was seen a handful of times. The genes are TRBV29-1 and TRBJ2-1; 7 bases map to TRBD1. Looked up from germline, CDR1 is SQVTM and CDR2 is ANQGSEA. Trimming took 7 bases from V and 8 from J; bases not matched to a gene: 8. This CDR3 has 12 residues. CDR3 in amino acids: CSGTTGFDEQFF. For the CDR3, the DNA is TGCAGCGGGACGACAGGGTTCGATGAGCAGTTCTTC.

Points on this clonotype: One end of the junction varies from germline; a read error may be responsible. The V and J genes are TRBV14 and TRBJ2-3; 9 nucleotides agree with TRBD2. Germline CDR1 SGHDN, CDR2 FVKESK. The CDR3 sequence is 17 residues long. This CDR3 is CTSSQDQREARVDTQYF. The CDR3 DNA follows: TGTACCAGCAGCCAAGATCAGCGGGAGGCCCGCGTTGATACGCAGTATTTT.

V gene TRBV5-1 combines with J gene TRBJ1-5, with unresolved D. V lost 4 bases to trimming and J lost 0 bases, with 8 bases between them. The germline V gene has CDR1 SGHRS and CDR2 YFSETQ. This CDR3 comprises 14 residues. In nucleotides, the CDR3 is TGCGCCAGCAGCCCGAACCATAGCAATCAGCCCCAGCATTTT. It specifies CASSPNHSNQPQHF.

This clonotype was seen repeatedly, ten times or more. The rearrangement links TRBV12-3 or TRBV12-4 to TRBJ2-5, with 13 bases that match TRBD2. CDR3 length: 16 residues. Trimming removed 0 bases from V and 5 bases from J; junction bases left unmatched: 3. This CDR3 is CASSLALAGGGETQYF. The CDR3 DNA follows: TGTGCCAGCAGTTTAGCACTAGCGGGAGGGGGCGAGACCCAGTACTTC.

The chain employs TRBV4-2 and TRBJ2-7; TRBD2 matches 10 bases. This CDR3 spans 16 amino acids. After removal of 4 bases from V and 7 bases from J, the junction contained 13 bases not matched to a gene. Germline V lookup: CDR1 LGHNA, CDR2 YNFKEQ. CDR3 nucleotides: TGTGCCAGCAGCCTAGCGGGAGGACTAGCGTGGAATGAGCAGTACTTC. Protein sequence: CASSLAGGLAWNEQYF.

The chain recombines TRBV29-1 with TRBJ1-1; 9 bases are shared with TRBD1. CDR1 SQVTM and CDR2 ANQGSEA come from the germline V gene. The J segment lost 0 bases and the V segment lost 1 base, leaving 9 bases of the junction unmatched. The CDR3 contains 17 residues. CDR3 nucleotides: TGCAGCGTTGAAGGTTTTACAGGGGGCCCGCTGAACACTGAAGCTTTCTTT. Translating it yields CSVEGFTGGPLNTEAFF.

The J gene is TRBJ2-3, the V gene TRBV4-3; TRBD2 matches at 7 bases. This CDR3 has 17 residues. V trimming: 0 bases; J trimming: 1 base; junction bases outside the gene matches: 7. CDR1 LGHNA and CDR2 YSLEER come from the germline V gene. The CDR3 DNA is TGCGCCAGCAGCCAAGAATCTGGCGGGGGAGGCACAGATACGCAGTATTTT. It specifies CASSQESGGGGTDTQYF.

This clonotype came up many times. The rearrangement uses TRBV7-2 and TRBJ2-3, with D possibly TRBD1 on 6 matching bases. V was shortened by 3 bases and J by 2 bases, with 12 bases between the two germline ends. The CDR3 covers 15 residues. Per germline, CDR1 SGHTA and CDR2 FQGNSA. CDR3 amino acids: CASSLATGITDTQYF. CDR3 nucleotides: TGTGCCAGCAGCTTGGCGACAGGAATCACAGATACGCAGTATTTT.

The chain couples TRBV25-1 to TRBJ1-1; D gene ambiguous. The germline V gene encodes CDR1 MGHDK and CDR2 SYGVNS. This CDR3 spans 13 amino acids. Trimming removed 0 bases at V and 1 base at J, with 3 bases between. The CDR3 DNA is TGTGCCAGCAGTGAATACAGGAACACTGAAGCTTTCTTT. It specifies CASSEYRNTEAFF. Full variable domain (missing parts from reference TRBV25-1 and TRBJ1-1): EADIYQTPRYLVIGTGKKITLECSQTMGHDKMYWYQQDPGMELHLIHYSYGVNSTEKGDLSSESTVSRIRTEHFPLTLESARPSHTSQYLCASSEYRNTEAFFGQGTRLTVV.

A few counts support this clonotype. The V and J genes are TRBV9 and TRBJ1-2; possibly TRBD1 for D (5 bases). In germline, CDR1 is SGDLS, CDR2 YYNGEE. This CDR3 comprises 14 residues. V lost 2 bases and J lost 4, with 12 bases in between. DNA of the CDR3: TGTGCCAGCAGCGTGGGGGGAGGGAGCTATGGCTACACCTTC. Residues: CASSVGGGSYGYTF.

This chain uses TRBV7-9 with TRBJ2-7; perhaps TRBD2 as D (6 bases). This CDR3 is 12 amino acids long. Germline V gives CDR1 SEHNR, CDR2 FQNEAQ (reference sequence). V lost 9 bases and J lost 3, with 12 bases in between. CDR3 bases: TGTGCCAGTCCGGGACTGAACTACGAGCAGTACTTC. It translates to CASPGLNYEQYF.

This rearrangement joins TRBV20-1 to TRBJ2-5; D is ambiguous. The CDR3 is 13 amino acids. Trimming took 3 bases from V and 2 from J, leaving 10 bases between them. Germline V lookup: CDR1 DFQATT, CDR2 SNEGSKA (reference sequence). Here the CDR3 reads CSASSELQETQYF. The CDR3 DNA sequence: TGCAGTGCTAGTTCGGAACTACAAGAGACCCAGTACTTC.